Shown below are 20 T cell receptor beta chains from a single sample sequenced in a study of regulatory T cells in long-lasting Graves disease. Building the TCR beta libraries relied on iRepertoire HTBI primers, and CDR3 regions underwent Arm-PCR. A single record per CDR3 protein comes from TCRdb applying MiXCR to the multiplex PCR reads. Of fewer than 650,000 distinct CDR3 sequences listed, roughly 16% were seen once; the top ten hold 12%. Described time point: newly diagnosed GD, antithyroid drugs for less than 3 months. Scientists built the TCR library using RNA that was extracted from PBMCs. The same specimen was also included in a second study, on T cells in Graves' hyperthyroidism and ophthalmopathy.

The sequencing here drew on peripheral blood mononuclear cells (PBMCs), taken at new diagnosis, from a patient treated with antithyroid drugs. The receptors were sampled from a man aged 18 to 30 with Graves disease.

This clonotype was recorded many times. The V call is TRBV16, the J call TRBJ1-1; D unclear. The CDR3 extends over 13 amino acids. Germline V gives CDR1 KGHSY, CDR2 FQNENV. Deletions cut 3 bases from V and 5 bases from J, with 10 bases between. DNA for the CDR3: TGTGCCAGCAGCCATCACGGTCGGACTGAAGCTTTCTTT. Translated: CASSHHGRTEAFF.

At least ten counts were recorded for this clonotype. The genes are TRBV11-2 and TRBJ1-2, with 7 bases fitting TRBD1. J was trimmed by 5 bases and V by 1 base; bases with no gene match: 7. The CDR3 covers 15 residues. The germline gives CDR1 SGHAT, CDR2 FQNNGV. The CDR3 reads CASSLALGTAYGYTF. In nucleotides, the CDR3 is TGTGCCAGCAGCTTAGCTCTAGGGACAGCTTATGGCTACACCTTC.

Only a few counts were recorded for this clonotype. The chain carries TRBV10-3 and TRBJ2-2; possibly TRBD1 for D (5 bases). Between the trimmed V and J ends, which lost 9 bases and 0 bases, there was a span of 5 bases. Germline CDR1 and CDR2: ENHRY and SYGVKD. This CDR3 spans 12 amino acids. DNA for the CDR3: TGTGCCATGACAGCGAACACCGGGGAGCTGTTTTTT. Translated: CAMTANTGELFF.

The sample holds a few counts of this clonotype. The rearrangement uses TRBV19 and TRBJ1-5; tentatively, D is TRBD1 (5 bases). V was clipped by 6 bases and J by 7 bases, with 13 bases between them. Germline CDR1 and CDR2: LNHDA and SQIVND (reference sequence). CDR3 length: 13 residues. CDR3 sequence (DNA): TGTGCCAGTAGGGGCCCCGGGGGGCAGCCCCAGCATTTT. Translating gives CASRGPGGQPQHF.

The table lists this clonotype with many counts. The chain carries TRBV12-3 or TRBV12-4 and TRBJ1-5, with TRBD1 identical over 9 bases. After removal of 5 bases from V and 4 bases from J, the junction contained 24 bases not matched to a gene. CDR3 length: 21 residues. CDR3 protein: CASSHYVVSGQGIRRNQPQHF. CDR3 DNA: TGTGCCAGCAGTCATTATGTTGTTTCTGGACAGGGGATACGAAGAAATCAGCCCCAGCATTTT.

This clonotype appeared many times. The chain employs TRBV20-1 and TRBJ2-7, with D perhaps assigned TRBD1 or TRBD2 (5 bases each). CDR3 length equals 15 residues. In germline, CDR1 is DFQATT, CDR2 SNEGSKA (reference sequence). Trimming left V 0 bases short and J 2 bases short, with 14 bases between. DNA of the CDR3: TGCAGTGCTAGAGATCCGGGGACCGGTCCCTACGAGCAGTACTTC. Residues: CSARDPGTGPYEQYF.

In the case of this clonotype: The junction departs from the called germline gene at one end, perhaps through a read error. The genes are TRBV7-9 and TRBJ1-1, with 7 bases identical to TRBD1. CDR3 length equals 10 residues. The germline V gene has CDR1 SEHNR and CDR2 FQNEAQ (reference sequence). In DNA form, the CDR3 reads TGCGCCTTGGGGACAGTCGAAGCTTTCTTT. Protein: CALGTVEAFF. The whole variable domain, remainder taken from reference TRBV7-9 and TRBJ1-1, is DTGVSQNPRHKITKRGQNVTFRCDPISEHNRLYWYRQTLGQGPEFLTYFQNEAQLEKSRLLSDRFSAERPKGSFSTLEIQRTEQGDSAMYLCALGTVEAFFGQGTRLTVV.

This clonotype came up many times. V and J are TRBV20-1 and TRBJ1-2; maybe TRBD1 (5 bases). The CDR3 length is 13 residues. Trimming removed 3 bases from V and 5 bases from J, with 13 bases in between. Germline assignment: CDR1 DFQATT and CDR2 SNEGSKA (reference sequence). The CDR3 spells CSASSGRTYGYTF. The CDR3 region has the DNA TGCAGTGCTAGTTCGGGCAGGACATATGGCTACACCTTC.

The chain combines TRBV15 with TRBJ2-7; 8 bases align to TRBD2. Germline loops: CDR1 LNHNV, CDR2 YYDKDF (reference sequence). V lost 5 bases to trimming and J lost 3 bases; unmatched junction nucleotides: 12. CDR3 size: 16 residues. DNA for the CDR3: TGTGCCACCAGCTCGGGGTTGAGACTAGCGAACTACGAGCAGTACTTC. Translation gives CATSSGLRLANYEQYF. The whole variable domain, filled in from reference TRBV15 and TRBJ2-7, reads DAMVIQNPRYQVTQFGKPVTLSCSQTLNHNVMYWYQQKSSQAPKLLFHYYDKDFNNEADTPDNFQSRRPNTSFCFLDIRSPGLGDTAMYLCATSSGLRLANYEQYFGPGTRLTVT.

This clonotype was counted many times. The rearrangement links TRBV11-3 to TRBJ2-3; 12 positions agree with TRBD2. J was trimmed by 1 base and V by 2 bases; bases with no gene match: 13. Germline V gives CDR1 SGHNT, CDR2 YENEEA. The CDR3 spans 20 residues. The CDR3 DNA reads TGTGCCAGCAGCTTACTCACTAGCGGGAGGCCGACGATCGGCACAGATACGCAGTATTTT. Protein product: CASSLLTSGRPTIGTDTQYF.

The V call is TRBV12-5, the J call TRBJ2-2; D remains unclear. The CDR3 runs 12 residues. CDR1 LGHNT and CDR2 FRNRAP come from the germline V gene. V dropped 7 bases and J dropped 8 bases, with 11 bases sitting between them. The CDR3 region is CASVPLLGELFF. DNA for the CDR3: TGTGCTAGTGTCCCTTTGTTAGGGGAGCTGTTTTTT.

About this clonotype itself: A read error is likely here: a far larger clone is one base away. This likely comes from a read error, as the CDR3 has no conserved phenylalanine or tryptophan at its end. This CDR3 reads CASSLRRGNEQFL. DNA for the CDR3: TGTGCCAGCAGCCTGAGACGGGGGAATGAGCAGTTCCTC. The V and J genes are TRBV11-3 and TRBJ2-5; possibly TRBD2 for D (6 bases). The J call may not be correct, given that the DNA end is closer to TRBJ2-1. This CDR3 has 13 residues. Germline loops: CDR1 SGHNT, CDR2 YENEEA.

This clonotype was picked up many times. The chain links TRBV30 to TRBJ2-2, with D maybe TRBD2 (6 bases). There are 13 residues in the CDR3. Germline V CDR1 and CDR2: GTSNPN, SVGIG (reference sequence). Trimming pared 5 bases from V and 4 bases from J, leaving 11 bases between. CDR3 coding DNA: TGTGCCTGGGGGAGGTGGGGCACCGGGGAGCTGTTTTTT. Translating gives CAWGRWGTGELFF.

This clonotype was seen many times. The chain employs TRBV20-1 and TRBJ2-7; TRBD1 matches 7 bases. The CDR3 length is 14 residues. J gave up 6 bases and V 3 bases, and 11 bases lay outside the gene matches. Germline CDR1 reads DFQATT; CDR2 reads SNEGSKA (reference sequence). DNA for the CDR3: TGCAGTGCTAGCCCCGGACAGGTACCGCCCGAGCAGTACTTC. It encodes CSASPGQVPPEQYF.

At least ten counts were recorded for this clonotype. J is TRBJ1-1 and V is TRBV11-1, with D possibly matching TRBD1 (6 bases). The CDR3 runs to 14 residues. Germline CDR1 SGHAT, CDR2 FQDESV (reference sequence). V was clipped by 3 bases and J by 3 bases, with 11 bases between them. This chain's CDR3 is CASSFETGYTEAFF. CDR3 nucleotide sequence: TGTGCCAGCAGCTTTGAGACAGGTTACACTGAAGCTTTCTTT.

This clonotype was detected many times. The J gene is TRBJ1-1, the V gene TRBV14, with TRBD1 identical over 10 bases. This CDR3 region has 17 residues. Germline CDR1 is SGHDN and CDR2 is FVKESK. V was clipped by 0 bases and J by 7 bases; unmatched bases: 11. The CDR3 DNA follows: TGTGCCAGCAGCCAAGATCGATTGGGACAGGGGAGGATTGAAGCTTTCTTT. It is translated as CASSQDRLGQGRIEAFF.

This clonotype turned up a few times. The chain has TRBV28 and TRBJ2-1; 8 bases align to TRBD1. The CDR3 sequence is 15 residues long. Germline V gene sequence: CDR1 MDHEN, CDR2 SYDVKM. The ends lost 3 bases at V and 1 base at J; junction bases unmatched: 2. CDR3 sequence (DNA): TGTGCCAGCAGTTTCCGACAGGGGTCCTACAATGAGCAGTTCTTC. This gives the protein CASSFRQGSYNEQFF.

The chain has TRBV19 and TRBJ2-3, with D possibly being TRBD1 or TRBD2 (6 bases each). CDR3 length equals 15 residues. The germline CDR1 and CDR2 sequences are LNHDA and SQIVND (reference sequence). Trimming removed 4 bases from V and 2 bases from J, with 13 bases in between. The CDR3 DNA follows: TGTGCCAGTAGTAAGGGGGGCAGCTACACAGATACGCAGTATTTT. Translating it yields CASSKGGSYTDTQYF. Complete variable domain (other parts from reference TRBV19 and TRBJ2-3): DGGITQSPKYLFRKEGQNVTLSCEQNLNHDAMYWYRQDPGQGLRLIYYSQIVNDFQKGDIAEGYSVSREKKESFPLTVTSAQKNPTAFYLCASSKGGSYTDTQYFGPGTRLTVL.

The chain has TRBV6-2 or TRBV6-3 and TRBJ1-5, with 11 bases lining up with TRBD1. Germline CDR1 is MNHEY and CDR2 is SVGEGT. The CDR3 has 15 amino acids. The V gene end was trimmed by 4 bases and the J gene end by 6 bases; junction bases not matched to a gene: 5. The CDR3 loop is CASSSRDRGVQPQHF. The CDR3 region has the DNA TGTGCCAGCAGTTCCCGGGACAGGGGGGTTCAGCCCCAGCATTTT.

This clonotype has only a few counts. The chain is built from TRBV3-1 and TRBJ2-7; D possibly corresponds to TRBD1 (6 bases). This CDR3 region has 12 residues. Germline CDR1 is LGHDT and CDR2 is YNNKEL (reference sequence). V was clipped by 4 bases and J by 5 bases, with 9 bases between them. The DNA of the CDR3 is TGTGCCAGCAGCCTAACAGGGAACGAGCAGTACTTC. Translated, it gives CASSLTGNEQYF.